Reported below is one TCR beta chain. This entry comes from a study of cytomegalovirus exposure and HLA in healthy donors. Amplification used 60 Vbeta primers and 13 Jbeta primers. Measured with immunoSEQ multiplex PCR; TCRdb has only the in-frame clones, and not every one. Among around 130,000 clones, more than 65% were seen once, and the ten largest hold 5.8%. The CDR3 contains 16 residues. With V trimmed by 3 bases and J by 3 bases, 4 bases remained unmatched. Germline lookup yields CDR1 SGHAT and CDR2 FQNNGV. The sequenced material came from PBMCs. This clonotype was sampled from a young man in good health and CMV-seropositive. The V call is TRBV11-2, the J call TRBJ2-5, with TRBD2 matching 13 bases. CDR3 residues: CASSFKGLAGEETQYF. Written as DNA, the CDR3 is TGTGCCAGCAGCTTTAAAGGACTAGCGGGGGAAGAGACCCAGTACTTC.